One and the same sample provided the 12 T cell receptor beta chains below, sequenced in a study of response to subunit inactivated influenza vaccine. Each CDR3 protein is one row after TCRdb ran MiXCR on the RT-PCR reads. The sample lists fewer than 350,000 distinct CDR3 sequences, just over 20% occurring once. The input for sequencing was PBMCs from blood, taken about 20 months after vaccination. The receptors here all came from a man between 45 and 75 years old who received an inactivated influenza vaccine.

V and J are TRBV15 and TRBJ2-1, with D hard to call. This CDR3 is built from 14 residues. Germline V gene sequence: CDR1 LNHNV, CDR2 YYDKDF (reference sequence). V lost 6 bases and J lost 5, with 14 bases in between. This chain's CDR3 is CATRPTLDHNEQFF. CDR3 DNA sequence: TGTGCCACCAGACCTACTCTCGACCACAATGAGCAGTTCTTC.

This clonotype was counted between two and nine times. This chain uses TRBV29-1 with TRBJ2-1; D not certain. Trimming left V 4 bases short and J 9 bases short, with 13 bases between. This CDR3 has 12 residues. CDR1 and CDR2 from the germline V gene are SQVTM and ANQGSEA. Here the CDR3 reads CSVVLERGEQFF. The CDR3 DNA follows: TGCAGCGTTGTTTTAGAGCGTGGTGAGCAGTTCTTC.

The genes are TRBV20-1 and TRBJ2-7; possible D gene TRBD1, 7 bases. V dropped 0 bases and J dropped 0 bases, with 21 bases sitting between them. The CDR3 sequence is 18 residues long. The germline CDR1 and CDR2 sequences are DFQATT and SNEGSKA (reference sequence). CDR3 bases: TGCAGTGCTAGAGATACGGGAGAGGGGGCGATGGACTCCTACGAGCAGTACTTC. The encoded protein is CSARDTGEGAMDSYEQYF.

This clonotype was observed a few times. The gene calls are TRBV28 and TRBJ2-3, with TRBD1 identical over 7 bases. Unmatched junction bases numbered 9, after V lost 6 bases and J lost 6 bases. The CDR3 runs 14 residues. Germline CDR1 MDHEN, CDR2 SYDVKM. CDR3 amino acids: CASRPPTGYDTQYF. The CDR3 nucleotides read TGTGCCAGCAGACCGCCGACAGGGTACGATACGCAGTATTTT.

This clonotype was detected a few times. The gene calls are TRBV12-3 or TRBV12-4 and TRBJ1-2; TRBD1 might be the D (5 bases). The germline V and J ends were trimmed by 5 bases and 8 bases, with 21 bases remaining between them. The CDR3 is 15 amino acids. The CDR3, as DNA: TGTGCCAGCAGTACCTCGCTCGGGGGACCAGAGGGCTACACCTTC. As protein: CASSTSLGGPEGYTF.

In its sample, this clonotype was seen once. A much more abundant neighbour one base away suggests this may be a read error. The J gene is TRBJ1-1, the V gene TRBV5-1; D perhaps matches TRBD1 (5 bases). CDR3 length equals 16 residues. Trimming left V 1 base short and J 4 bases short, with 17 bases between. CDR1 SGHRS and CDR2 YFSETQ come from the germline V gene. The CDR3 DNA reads TGCGCCAGCAGCTTGACCCTACGGGGGAGGGGCACTGAAGCTTTCTTT. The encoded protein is CASSLTLRGRGTEAFF.

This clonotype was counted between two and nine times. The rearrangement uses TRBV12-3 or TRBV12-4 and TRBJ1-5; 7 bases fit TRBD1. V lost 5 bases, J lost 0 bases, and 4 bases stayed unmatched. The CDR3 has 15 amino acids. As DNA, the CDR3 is TGTGCCAGCAGTCCGGGACAGCATAGCAATCAGCCCCAGCATTTT. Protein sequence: CASSPGQHSNQPQHF.

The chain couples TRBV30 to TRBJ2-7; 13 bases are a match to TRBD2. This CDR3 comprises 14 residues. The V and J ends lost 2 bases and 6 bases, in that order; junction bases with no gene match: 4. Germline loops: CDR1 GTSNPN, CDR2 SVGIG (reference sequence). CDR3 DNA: TGTGCCTGGAGTACTAGCGGGAGGGCCGTCGAGCAGTACTTC. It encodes CAWSTSGRAVEQYF.

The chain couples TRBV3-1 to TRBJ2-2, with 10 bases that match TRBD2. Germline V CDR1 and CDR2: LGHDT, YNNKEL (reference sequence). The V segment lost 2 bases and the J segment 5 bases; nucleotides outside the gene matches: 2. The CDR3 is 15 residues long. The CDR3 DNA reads TGTGCCAGCAGCCAACGACTAGCGGGTACCGGGGAGCTGTTTTTT. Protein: CASSQRLAGTGELFF.

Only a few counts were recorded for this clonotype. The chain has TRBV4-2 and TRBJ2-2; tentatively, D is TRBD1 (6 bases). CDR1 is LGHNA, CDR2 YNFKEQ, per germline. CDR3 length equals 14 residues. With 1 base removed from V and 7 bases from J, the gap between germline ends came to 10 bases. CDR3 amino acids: CASSQVSGDGELFF. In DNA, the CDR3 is TGTGCCAGCAGCCAAGTATCAGGGGACGGGGAGCTGTTTTTT.

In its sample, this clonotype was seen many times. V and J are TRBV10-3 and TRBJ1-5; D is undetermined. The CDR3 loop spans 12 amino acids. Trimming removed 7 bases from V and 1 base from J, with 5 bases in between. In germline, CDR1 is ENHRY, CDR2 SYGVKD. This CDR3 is CAIKDSNQPQHF. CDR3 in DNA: TGTGCCATCAAAGACAGCAATCAGCCCCAGCATTTT.

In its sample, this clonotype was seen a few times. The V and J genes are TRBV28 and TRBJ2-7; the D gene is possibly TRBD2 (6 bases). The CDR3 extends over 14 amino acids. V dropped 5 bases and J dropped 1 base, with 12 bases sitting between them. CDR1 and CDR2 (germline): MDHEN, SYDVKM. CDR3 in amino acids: CASSGGSGSYEQYF. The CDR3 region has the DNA TGTGCCAGCAGTGGGGGGAGCGGTTCCTACGAGCAGTACTTC. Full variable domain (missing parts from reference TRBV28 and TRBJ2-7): DVKVTQSSRYLVKRTGEKVFLECVQDMDHENMFWYRQDPGLGLRLIYFSYDVKMKEKGDIPEGYSVSREKKERFSLILESASTNQTSMYLCASSGGSGSYEQYFGPGTRLTVT.